One sample yielded the 31 T cell receptor beta chains listed below, sequenced in a study of neoadjuvant nivolumab and ipilimumab in lung cancer. TCRdb's copy holds only in-frame clones and misses some; the assay was immunoSEQ multiplex PCR. The sample has over 25,000 clones, 80% seen once. The source material was peripheral blood, sampled before neoadjuvant nivolumab, alone or with ipilimumab. The receptor source for this set is an adult with non-small cell lung cancer.

This clone was detected once. This chain uses TRBV4-2 with TRBJ1-2, with D unresolved. The V end lost 0 bases, the J end lost 0 bases, and 11 bases lay between the germline ends. Germline V gene sequence: CDR1 LGHNA, CDR2 YNFKEQ. The CDR3 covers 16 residues. CDR3 sequence (DNA): TGTGCCAGCAGCCAAGATACCCTCTCCACTAACTATGGCTACACCTTC. Protein sequence: CASSQDTLSTNYGYTF.

This rearrangement joins TRBV7-2 to TRBJ1-2; 9 bases fit TRBD1. Unmatched junction bases numbered 7, after V lost 1 base and J lost 4 bases. The CDR3 is 16 amino acids. CDR1 is SGHTA, CDR2 FQGNSA, per germline. CDR3 protein: CASSLGNRGLSYGYTF. The CDR3 DNA is TGTGCCAGCAGCTTAGGGAACAGGGGGCTTAGCTATGGCTACACCTTC.

V usage is TRBV5-1 and J usage is TRBJ2-7; the D gene is possibly TRBD2 (7 bases). Germline loops: CDR1 SGHRS, CDR2 YFSETQ. Deletions cut 5 bases from V and 3 bases from J, with 24 bases between. The CDR3 contains 17 residues. CDR3 protein: CASSSPTSGGLNYEQYF. The CDR3 region has the DNA TGCGCCAGCAGTTCACCCACATCCGGGGGGCTCAACTACGAGCAGTACTTC.

J is TRBJ2-5 and V is TRBV7-9, with a possible D match to TRBD1 (6 bases). Trimming cost V 3 bases and J 6 bases, with 23 bases left between them. CDR3 length: 17 amino acids. Germline CDR1 is SEHNR and CDR2 is FQNEAQ (reference sequence). As DNA, the CDR3 is TGTGCCAGCAGCTTCGGGGTTGCAGGGGTCGGTACAAAGACCCAGTACTTC. Translation: CASSFGVAGVGTKTQYF.

This clone was seen a few times. The V call is TRBV19, the J call TRBJ2-7; 9 nucleotides agree with TRBD1. This CDR3 spans 15 amino acids. Trimming took 5 bases from V and 3 from J; bases not matched to a gene: 8. Germline CDR1 reads LNHDA; CDR2 reads SQIVND (reference sequence). The CDR3 nucleotides read TGTGCCAGTAGTCTAGGACAGGGGTCGATCTACGAGCAGTACTTC. Translating it yields CASSLGQGSIYEQYF. Drawing the rest from reference TRBV19 and TRBJ2-7, the complete variable domain is DGGITQSPKYLFRKEGQNVTLSCEQNLNHDAMYWYRQDPGQGLRLIYYSQIVNDFQKGDIAEGYSVSREKKESFPLTVTSAQKNPTAFYLCASSLGQGSIYEQYFGPGTRLTVT.

V gene TRBV14 combines with J gene TRBJ2-7; the D gene is possibly TRBD2 (5 bases). There are 14 residues in the CDR3. V dropped 0 bases and J dropped 4 bases, with 10 bases sitting between them. The germline CDR1 and CDR2 sequences are SGHDN and FVKESK. The CDR3 protein is CASSQDMGAYEQYF. The CDR3 bases are TGTGCCAGCAGCCAAGATATGGGAGCGTACGAGCAGTACTTC. Together with reference TRBV14 and TRBJ2-7, the CDR3 gives the full variable domain: EAGVTQFPSHSVIEKGQTVTLRCDPISGHDNLYWYRRVMGKEIKFLLHFVKESKQDESGMPNNRFLAERTGGTYSTLKVQPAELEDSGVYFCASSQDMGAYEQYFGPGTRLTVT.

The chain uses TRBV7-3 and TRBJ2-1; the match to TRBD2 covers 10 bases. CDR3 size: 14 residues. The germline gives CDR1 SGHTA, CDR2 FQGTGA. The J segment lost 6 bases and the V segment lost 3 bases, leaving 2 bases of the junction unmatched. The CDR3 sequence is CASSLTSGFNEQFF. In DNA, the CDR3 is TGTGCCAGCAGCTTGACTAGCGGGTTCAATGAGCAGTTCTTC.

The chain links TRBV9 to TRBJ2-7; 11 bases are a match to TRBD2. This CDR3 region has 15 residues. V trimming: 3 bases; J trimming: 2 bases; junction bases outside the gene matches: 4. The germline gives CDR1 SGDLS, CDR2 YYNGEE. The CDR3 loop is CASSDGTSGPYEQYF. CDR3 sequence (DNA): TGTGCCAGCAGCGATGGGACTAGCGGCCCCTACGAGCAGTACTTC.

V usage is TRBV18 and J usage is TRBJ1-1, with D unclear. The V end was cut by 2 bases, the J end by 0 bases, with 7 bases between. Germline V gene lookup returns CDR1 KGHSH and CDR2 LQKENI. The CDR3 covers 14 residues. CDR3 DNA: TGTGCCAGCTCACCAACCGAATTGAACACTGAAGCTTTCTTT. Translating it yields CASSPTELNTEAFF.

The rearrangement joins TRBV9 to TRBJ1-2, with 9 bases lining up with TRBD1. The CDR3 length is 14 residues. The germline CDR1 and CDR2 sequences are SGDLS and YYNGEE. V was clipped by 0 bases and J by 4 bases; unmatched bases: 1. The CDR3 reads CASSVGTGAYGYTF. CDR3 sequence (DNA): TGTGCCAGCAGCGTAGGGACAGGGGCCTATGGCTACACCTTC. Based on the CDR3 plus reference TRBV9 and TRBJ1-2, the full variable domain is DSGVTQTPKHLITATGQRVTLRCSPRSGDLSVYWYQQSLDQGLQFLIQYYNGEERAKGNILERFSAQQFPDLHSELNLSSLELGDSALYFCASSVGTGAYGYTFGSGTRLTVV.

The chain couples TRBV5-3 to TRBJ1-3, with 7 bases lining up with TRBD1. TRBV5-3 is given ORF status, its function remaining uncertain. After removal of 4 bases from V and 0 bases from J, the junction contained 7 bases not matched to a gene. This CDR3 has 16 residues. The CDR3 loop is CARSRLGQISGNTIYF. The CDR3 DNA reads as TGTGCCAGAAGCCGATTGGGACAGATCTCTGGAAACACCATATATTTT.

This clone was counted only a few times. Here the CDR3 omits its conserved ending phenylalanine or tryptophan, so a read error is the likely source. The DNA is omitted, as the CDR3 cannot be located on it reliably, and the CDR3 follows TCRdb's listing. This chain links TRBV11-2 with TRBJ1-2; the D call TRBD1 from the table was never checked on the DNA. The V gene's germline CDR1 is SGHAT and CDR2 FQNNGV. Counting both end residues, the CDR3 totals 11 amino acids. The CDR3: CASSLDLRMGL.

This clone was seen just once. This sequence joins TRBV7-2 and TRBJ1-5, with 7 bases aligning to TRBD1. The CDR3 has 15 residues. J lost 5 bases, V lost 2 bases, and 6 bases had no gene match. Germline V gene lookup returns CDR1 SGHTA and CDR2 FQGNSA. In nucleotides, the CDR3 is TGTGCCAGCAGCTTATACAGCAGGGGGTATCAGCCCCAGCATTTT. This encodes CASSLYSRGYQPQHF.

V gene TRBV2 combines with J gene TRBJ1-2; TRBD1 matches at 8 bases. Trimming cost V 6 bases and J 6 bases; bases outside gene matches: 15. Germline CDR1 SNHLY, CDR2 FYNNEI. The CDR3 sequence is 16 residues long. The CDR3 nucleotides are TGTGCCAGCAGGAAGAGGTTGGGACAGGACTTTGATGGCTACACCTTC. Translation: CASRKRLGQDFDGYTF.

This rearrangement joins TRBV2 to TRBJ2-3; 12 positions match TRBD2. CDR3 length: 16 residues. The V and J ends lost 5 bases and 1 base, in that order; junction bases with no gene match: 4. Germline V gives CDR1 SNHLY, CDR2 FYNNEI. DNA of the CDR3: TGTGCCAGCAGTCTACTAGCGGGGGGCCGCACAGATACGCAGTATTTT. The encoded protein is CASSLLAGGRTDTQYF. Complete variable domain (other parts from reference TRBV2 and TRBJ2-3): EPEVTQTPSHQVTQMGQEVILRCVPISNHLYFYWYRQILGQKVEFLVSFYNNEISEKSEIFDDQFSVERPDGSNFTLKIRSTKLEDSAMYFCASSLLAGGRTDTQYFGPGTRLTVL.

V usage is TRBV27 and J usage is TRBJ1-6, with TRBD1 identical over 8 bases. J was trimmed by 3 bases and V by 6 bases; bases with no gene match: 10. CDR1 is MNHEY, CDR2 SMNVEV, per germline (reference sequence). The length of the CDR3 is 17 residues. This CDR3 is CASRARAGGDYNSPLHF. The DNA for the CDR3 is TGTGCCAGCAGGGCGAGGGCAGGGGGCGACTATAATTCACCCCTCCACTTT.

V and J are TRBV7-2 and TRBJ2-5; TRBD2 aligns across 14 bases. Unmatched junction bases numbered 8, after V lost 6 bases and J lost 5 bases. The germline V gene encodes CDR1 SGHTA and CDR2 FQGNSA. The CDR3 is 16 amino acids. The CDR3, as DNA: TGTGCCAGCAGAAAGACTAGCGGGGGGGCCTCGGAGACCCAGTACTTC. This codes for CASRKTSGGASETQYF.

The genes are TRBV25-1 and TRBJ2-7; 9 nucleotides agree with TRBD1. The V and J ends lost 1 base and 1 base, in that order; junction bases with no gene match: 2. This CDR3 is built from 15 residues. Germline V lookup: CDR1 MGHDK, CDR2 SYGVNS. CDR3 residues: CASSESGQGSYEQYF. The CDR3, as DNA: TGTGCCAGCAGTGAATCTGGACAGGGGTCCTACGAGCAGTACTTC.

The sample holds one count of this clone. The chain carries TRBV5-1 and TRBJ2-5; D not certain. This CDR3 comprises 14 residues. The germline V gene encodes CDR1 SGHRS and CDR2 YFSETQ. Trimming removed 4 bases at V and 0 bases at J, with 10 bases between. The CDR3 loop reads CASSPGRHQETQYF. The CDR3 DNA follows: TGCGCCAGCAGCCCCGGTCGCCACCAAGAGACCCAGTACTTC.

This clone was counted once. The rearrangement joins TRBV28 to TRBJ1-1; TRBD1 might be the D (5 bases). The V end was cut by 7 bases, the J end by 3 bases, with 27 bases between. CDR1 is MDHEN and CDR2 is SYDVKM in the germline V gene. CDR3 size: 18 residues. The CDR3 is CASTTRDPLRWFYTEAFF. The CDR3 DNA reads TGTGCCAGCACGACCCGGGACCCCCTTCGTTGGTTTTACACTGAAGCTTTCTTT.

J is TRBJ2-7 and V is TRBV5-1, with a tentative D call TRBD2 (6 bases). V was shortened by 4 bases and J by 5 bases, with 13 bases between the two germline ends. The CDR3 has 13 residues. Per the germline V gene, CDR1 is SGHRS and CDR2 is YFSETQ. CDR3 sequence: CASSMTSANEQYF. The CDR3 DNA reads TGCGCCAGCAGCATGACTAGTGCCAACGAGCAGTACTTC.

V gene TRBV5-5 combines with J gene TRBJ2-1; D is possibly TRBD1 (6 bases). V gave up 7 bases and J gave up 9 bases, with 14 bases separating them. The germline gives CDR1 SGHKS, CDR2 YYEKEE (reference sequence). This CDR3 has 12 residues. DNA of the CDR3: TGTGCCAGCCAGGGGACATCCGGTGAGCAGTTCTTC. Amino acids: CASQGTSGEQFF.

V and J are TRBV10-3 and TRBJ2-3, with D possibly TRBD1 on 6 matching bases. The V end lost 5 bases, the J end lost 2 bases, and 14 bases lay between the germline ends. The CDR3 loop spans 15 amino acids. From germline, CDR1 is ENHRY and CDR2 SYGVKD. In DNA form, the CDR3 reads TGTGCCATCAGTTCGACAGGTTCTACCACAGATACGCAGTATTTT. Its protein is CAISSTGSTTDTQYF.

Written as DNA, the CDR3 is TGTGCCAGCAGCTTAGCGAACAGGGGATATGGCTACACCTTC. Its protein product is CASSLANRGYGYTF. The chain carries TRBV11-2 and TRBJ1-2, with 7 bases lining up with TRBD1. V was pared by 1 base and J by 5 bases, with 4 bases of the junction left unmatched. Germline CDR1 SGHAT, CDR2 FQNNGV. The CDR3 contains 14 residues.

The chain carries TRBV11-2 and TRBJ2-1; 13 bases map to TRBD2. The CDR3 runs 17 residues. Trimming cost V 1 base and J 7 bases; bases outside gene matches: 7. Germline V lookup: CDR1 SGHAT, CDR2 FQNNGV. CDR3 sequence (DNA): TGTGCCAGCAGCTTAGCTCGGACTAGCGGGGGAGTTAATGAGCAGTTCTTC. Amino acids: CASSLARTSGGVNEQFF. The entire variable domain, with the rest obtained from reference TRBV11-2 and TRBJ2-1, is as follows: EAGVAQSPRYKIIEKRQSVAFWCNPISGHATLYWYQQILGQGPKLLIQFQNNGVVDDSQLPKDRFSAERLKGVDSTLKIQPAKLEDSAVYLCASSLARTSGGVNEQFFGPGTRLTVL.

This clone turned up a few times. This chain joins TRBV19 and TRBJ1-1, with 8 nucleotides matching TRBD1. The germline gives CDR1 LNHDA, CDR2 SQIVND (reference sequence). J was trimmed by 5 bases and V by 6 bases; bases with no gene match: 8. The CDR3 is 14 amino acids. The CDR3 spells CASRPGGAGTEAFF. In DNA, the CDR3 is TGTGCCAGTAGACCAGGGGGCGCGGGAACTGAAGCTTTCTTT.

This chain uses TRBV5-6 with TRBJ2-5; D gene ambiguous. The length of the CDR3 is 14 residues. Germline loops: CDR1 SGHDT, CDR2 YYEEEE. V lost 4 bases and J 1 base, leaving 11 bases between the germline ends. The CDR3 sequence is CASSPQVIQETQYF. The CDR3 region has the DNA TGTGCCAGCAGCCCCCAGGTAATCCAAGAGACCCAGTACTTC.

The V gene is TRBV6-1, the J gene TRBJ1-2, with 7 bases matching TRBD1. Germline V lookup: CDR1 MNHNS, CDR2 SASEGT. CDR3 length: 15 residues. With 2 bases clipped from V and 4 bases from J, the junction kept 7 bases outside the gene matches. DNA of the CDR3: TGTGCCAGCAGTGAAAGGGGGCCCCTGAGCTATGGCTACACCTTC. It codes for CASSERGPLSYGYTF.

This clone was counted a few times. CDR3 in amino acids: CASRGNGYTF. The CDR3 DNA sequence: TGTGCCAGCAGGGGTAATGGCTACACCTTC. The gene calls are TRBV6-1 and TRBJ1-2; D is unresolved. Germline assignment: CDR1 MNHNS and CDR2 SASEGT. The CDR3 is 10 amino acids. The V gene lost 6 bases and the J gene lost 6 bases, with 5 bases spanning the gap.

The chain has TRBV19 and TRBJ2-3; D unresolved. Germline V CDR1 and CDR2: LNHDA, SQIVND (reference sequence). Trimming pared 5 bases from V and 3 bases from J, leaving 12 bases between. CDR3 length: 14 amino acids. Written as DNA, the CDR3 is TGTGCCAGTAGTCTCGCCATGGGGACAGATACGCAGTATTTT. Translating gives CASSLAMGTDTQYF.

This clone was found once. The chain carries TRBV9 and TRBJ1-5, with D unresolved. Looked up from germline, CDR1 is SGDLS and CDR2 is YYNGEE. V was cut by 4 bases and J by 1 base, with 9 bases left in between. The CDR3 covers 14 residues. CDR3 residues: CASSPQGSNQPQHF. CDR3 in DNA: TGTGCCAGCAGCCCTCAAGGGAGCAATCAGCCCCAGCATTTT.